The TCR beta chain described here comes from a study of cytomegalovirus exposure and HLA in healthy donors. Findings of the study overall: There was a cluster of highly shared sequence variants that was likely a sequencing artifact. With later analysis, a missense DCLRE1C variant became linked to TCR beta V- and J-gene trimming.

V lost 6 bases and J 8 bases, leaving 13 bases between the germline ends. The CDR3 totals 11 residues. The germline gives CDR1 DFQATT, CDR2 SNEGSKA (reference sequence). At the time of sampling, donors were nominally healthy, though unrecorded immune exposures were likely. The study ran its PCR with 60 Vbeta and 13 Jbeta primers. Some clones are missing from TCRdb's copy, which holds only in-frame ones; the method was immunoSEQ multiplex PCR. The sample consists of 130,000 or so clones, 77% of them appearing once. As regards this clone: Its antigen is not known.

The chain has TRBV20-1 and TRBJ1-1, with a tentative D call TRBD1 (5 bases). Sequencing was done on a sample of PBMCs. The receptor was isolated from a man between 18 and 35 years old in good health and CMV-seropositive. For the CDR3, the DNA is TGCAGTGCCCGGGGGGGGACCGAAGCTTTCTTT. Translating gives CSARGGTEAFF.